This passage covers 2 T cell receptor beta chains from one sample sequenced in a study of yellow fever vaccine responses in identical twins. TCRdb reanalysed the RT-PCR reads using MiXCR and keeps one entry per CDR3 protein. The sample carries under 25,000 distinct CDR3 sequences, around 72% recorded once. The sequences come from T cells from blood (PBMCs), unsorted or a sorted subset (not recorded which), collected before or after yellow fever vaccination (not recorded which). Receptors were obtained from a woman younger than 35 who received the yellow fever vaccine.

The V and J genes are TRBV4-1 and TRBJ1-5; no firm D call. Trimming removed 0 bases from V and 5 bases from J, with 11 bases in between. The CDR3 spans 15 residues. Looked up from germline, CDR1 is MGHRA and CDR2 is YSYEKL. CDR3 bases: TGCGCCAGCAGCCAAGACGGGCAGAGGCATCAGCCCCAGCATTTT. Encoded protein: CASSQDGQRHQPQHF.

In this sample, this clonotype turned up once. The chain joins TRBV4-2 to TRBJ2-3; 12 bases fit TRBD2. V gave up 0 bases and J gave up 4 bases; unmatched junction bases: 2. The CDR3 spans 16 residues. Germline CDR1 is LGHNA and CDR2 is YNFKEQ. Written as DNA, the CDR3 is TGTGCCAGCAGCCAAGAGCTAGCGGGAGGGCCAGATACGCAGTATTTT. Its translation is CASSQELAGGPDTQYF.